What follows is one T cell receptor beta chain and its context. Antigen: not known. The time point: cycle 4 day 1 (C4D1), after more than five weeks of nivolumab. Every single patient, without exception, relapsed after autologous stem cell transplantation, and brentuximab vedotin exposure varied. With magnetic negative selection, CD4+ T cells were purified from PBMCs that had been thawed. The J segment lost 5 bases and the V segment lost 6 bases, leaving 9 bases of the junction unmatched. Germline assignment: CDR1 KGHSH and CDR2 LQKENI. This CDR3 comprises 14 residues. The record originates from a study of PD-1 blockade in classical Hodgkin lymphoma. Findings and limits, study-wide: Before treatment, TCR diversity in newly diagnosed patients was reportedly lower than in healthy donors.

Libraries were prepared by immunoSEQ multiplex PCR; TCRdb keeps only in-frame clonotypes and omits some of them. The sample carries tens of thousands of clones, roughly 80% recorded once. The chain links TRBV18 to TRBJ2-7; 8 bases match TRBD1. The TCR was taken from a human donor with classical Hodgkin lymphoma. The source material was CD4+ T cells from blood, sampled before the fourth cycle of nivolumab. The DNA of the CDR3 is TGTGCCAGCTCCCCAAGGACAGGGACAGACGAGCAGTACTTC. Translating it yields CASSPRTGTDEQYF.